This entry features one TCR beta chain sequence. Authors' analysis steps: Researchers report that nucleated cell counts were estimated from reference gene primer amplification. Profiled with immunoSEQ multiplex PCR; TCRdb holds only in-frame clones, not every one. The V and J calls and clone size were taken over from that table, and D and trimming were inferred from the DNA. Here the sample spans 250,000 to 300,000 clones, about 88% being singletons. These data originate in a study of blood T cell repertoires in COVID-19. Turning to the study itself: Samples taken during acute and convalescent COVID-19 were collected in the United States, Italy and Spain. PBMCs, B-cell-depleted T cells, or T cells provided the cDNA or gDNA that made up the material.

Enrollment of patients from Seattle took place during active infection, with longitudinal follow-up. Germline lookup yields CDR1 MNHEY and CDR2 SVGAGI. The CDR3 loop spans 13 amino acids. J was trimmed by 7 bases and V by 9 bases; bases with no gene match: 9. The sequence derives from a woman aged 70 to 79 with COVID-19, enrolled during active disease. Sequences were obtained from peripheral blood. This rearrangement joins TRBV6-5 to TRBJ1-5; 7 nucleotides line up with TRBD1. Here the CDR3 DNA reads TGTGCCAGTCAGGGGGATCCGGGACAGCCCCAGCATTTT. Translating gives CASQGDPGQPQHF.